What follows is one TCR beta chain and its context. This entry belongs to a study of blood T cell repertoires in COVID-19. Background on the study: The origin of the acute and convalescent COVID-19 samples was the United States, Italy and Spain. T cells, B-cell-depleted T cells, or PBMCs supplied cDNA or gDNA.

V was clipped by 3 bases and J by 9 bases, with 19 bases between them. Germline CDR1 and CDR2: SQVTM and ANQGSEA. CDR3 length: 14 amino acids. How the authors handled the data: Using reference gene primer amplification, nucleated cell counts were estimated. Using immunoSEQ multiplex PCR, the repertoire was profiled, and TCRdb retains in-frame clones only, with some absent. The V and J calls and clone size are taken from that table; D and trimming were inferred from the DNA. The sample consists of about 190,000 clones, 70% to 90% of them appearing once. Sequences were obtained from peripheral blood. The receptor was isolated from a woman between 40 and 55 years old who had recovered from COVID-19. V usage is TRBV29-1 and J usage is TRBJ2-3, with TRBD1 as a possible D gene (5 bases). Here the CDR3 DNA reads TGCAGCGTTGACCCGGTGTCAGGGCAAGGGACGCAGTATTTT. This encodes CSVDPVSGQGTQYF.